These 21 T cell receptor beta chains originate from one sample sequenced in a study of monozygotic twins with cystic fibrosis. Sequencing used immunoSEQ multiplex PCR; TCRdb keeps in-frame clones, though not all of them. The data contain about 14,000 clones, 85% to 90% of them seen just once; the ten biggest clones take up around 0.7%. The specimen was blood. The receptors were sampled from a boy younger than 18 with cystic fibrosis.

V usage is TRBV5-1 and J usage is TRBJ2-1; 8 bases are shared with TRBD2. The CDR3 loop spans 16 amino acids. CDR1 and CDR2 from the germline V gene are SGHRS and YFSETQ. Trimming took 3 bases from V and 5 from J; bases not matched to a gene: 10. The CDR3 reads CASSWGSGSVDNEQFF. For the CDR3, the DNA is TGCGCCAGCAGCTGGGGCAGCGGGAGCGTGGACAATGAGCAGTTCTTC.

The chain carries TRBV23-1 and TRBJ2-2, with TRBD1 matching over 8 bases. TRBV23-1 is placed among ORFs of uncertain function. Trimming removed 7 bases from V and 0 bases from J; junction bases left unmatched: 10. CDR3 length equals 17 residues. CDR3 DNA sequence: TGCGCCAGCACCCCAATGGGGGACAGGACGAACACCGGGGAGCTGTTTTTT. This encodes CASTPMGDRTNTGELFF.

This chain joins TRBV7-2 and TRBJ2-1, with a possible D match to TRBD1 (6 bases). Germline V CDR1 and CDR2: SGHTA, FQGNSA. The V end was cut by 2 bases, the J end by 3 bases, with 14 bases between. CDR3 length equals 16 residues. Here the CDR3 reads CASSLTPTGLYNEQFF. The CDR3 DNA sequence: TGTGCCAGCAGCTTAACGCCGACAGGCCTCTACAATGAGCAGTTCTTC. The full variable domain, completed using reference TRBV7-2 and TRBJ2-1, is GAGVSQSPSNKVTEKGKDVELRCDPISGHTALYWYRQSLGQGLEFLIYFQGNSAPDKSGLPSDRFSAERTGGSVSTLTIQRTQQEDSAVYLCASSLTPTGLYNEQFFGPGTRLTVL.

The genes are TRBV7-2 and TRBJ2-7, with 9 positions matching TRBD2. The CDR3 has 15 residues. Germline V gene lookup returns CDR1 SGHTA and CDR2 FQGNSA. V lost 1 base, J lost 2 bases, and 3 bases stayed unmatched. CDR3 sequence: CASSLGAGGTYEQYF. The CDR3 DNA is TGTGCCAGCAGCTTAGGAGCGGGGGGCACCTACGAGCAGTACTTC.

This sequence joins TRBV5-4 and TRBJ2-3; 12 bases are shared with TRBD2. Germline CDR1 is SGHNT and CDR2 is YYREEE (reference sequence). The junction had 8 bases not matched to a gene; V was cut back by 10 bases and J by 2 bases. The CDR3 extends over 15 amino acids. CDR3 loop: CAWARTSGNTDTQYF. The CDR3 DNA reads TGTGCCTGGGCCAGGACTAGCGGGAACACAGATACGCAGTATTTT.

With respect to this clone: At one end, the junction sequence differs from germline, possibly due to a read error. The chain couples TRBV28 to TRBJ2-1, with unresolved D. CDR1 is MDHEN, CDR2 SYDVKM, per germline. This CDR3 spans 12 amino acids. CDR3 loop: CASSLSANEQFF. The CDR3 coding sequence is TGTGCCAGCAGCTTATCGGCCAATGAGCAGTTCTTC. Supplemented by reference TRBV28 and TRBJ2-1, the full variable domain reads DVKVTQSSRYLVKRTGEKVFLECVQDMDHENMFWYRQDPGLGLRLIYFSYDVKMKEKGDIPEGYSVSREKKERFSLILESASTNQTSMYLCASSLSANEQFFGPGTRLTVL.

The rearrangement links TRBV10-3 to TRBJ2-2; D is undetermined. The CDR3 runs to 13 residues. With 7 bases removed from V and 0 bases from J, the gap between germline ends came to 6 bases. CDR1 is ENHRY and CDR2 is SYGVKD in the germline V gene. The DNA for the CDR3 is TGTGCCATCATTTCTGCGAACACCGGGGAGCTGTTTTTT. This encodes CAIISANTGELFF.

The rearrangement joins TRBV7-3 to TRBJ1-2; no definite D call. The CDR3 has 15 residues. The V end lost 5 bases, the J end lost 3 bases, and 16 bases lay between the germline ends. Germline V gene data show CDR1 as SGHTA and CDR2 as FQGTGA. CDR3 nucleotides: TGTGCCAGCAGCCTTCAGGCCATTGGCGACTATGGCTACACCTTC. This gives the protein CASSLQAIGDYGYTF.

The rearrangement uses TRBV4-1 and TRBJ1-4; D is ambiguous. CDR3 length: 15 amino acids. V was shortened by 1 base and J by 0 bases, with 6 bases between the two germline ends. Germline CDR1 is MGHRA and CDR2 is YSYEKL. The CDR3 nucleotides read TGCGCCAGCAGCCAAGTACACGCAACTAATGAAAAACTGTTTTTT. It translates to CASSQVHATNEKLFF.

The chain has TRBV7-9 and TRBJ1-2, with 8 bases that match TRBD1. This CDR3 has 15 amino acids. Germline trimming cut 5 bases from V and 1 base from J; bases unmatched to any gene: 6. Germline CDR1 SEHNR, CDR2 FQNEAQ (reference sequence). CDR3 DNA sequence: TGTGCCAGCAGCATTGACAGGGGCGATAACTATGGCTACACCTTC. Protein product: CASSIDRGDNYGYTF.

The chain has TRBV7-3 and TRBJ1-2, with D maybe TRBD1 (5 bases). Trimming left V 3 bases short and J 0 bases short, with 5 bases between. Germline CDR1 SGHTA, CDR2 FQGTGA. The CDR3 runs to 13 residues. The CDR3, as DNA: TGTGCCAGCAGCTTGGACACTAACTATGGCTACACCTTC. Translated: CASSLDTNYGYTF.

The J gene is TRBJ2-2, the V gene TRBV2, with D perhaps matching TRBD1 or TRBD2 (5 bases each). The CDR3 runs to 15 residues. Germline V gives CDR1 SNHLY, CDR2 FYNNEI. Trimming removed 7 bases from V and 0 bases from J, with 12 bases in between. DNA for the CDR3: TGTGCCAGCAAGGGGAGAACCGCGAACACCGGGGAGCTGTTTTTT. Its protein is CASKGRTANTGELFF.

This chain connects TRBV18 to TRBJ2-1, with a tentative D call TRBD2 (6 bases). CDR3 length: 13 amino acids. V was trimmed by 6 bases and J by 7 bases, leaving 13 bases between them. Germline loops: CDR1 KGHSH, CDR2 LQKENI. The CDR3 protein is CASSQTSFNEQFF. The DNA for the CDR3 is TGTGCCAGCTCCCAGACTAGTTTTAATGAGCAGTTCTTC.

This rearrangement joins TRBV7-8 to TRBJ1-2; D remains unclear. From germline, CDR1 is SGHVS and CDR2 FQNEAQ. The CDR3 has 15 residues. Trimming removed 5 bases at V and 2 bases at J, with 15 bases between. The DNA of the CDR3 is TGTGCCAGCAGCGCCGGACGGAATTTCAACTATGGCTACACCTTC. Translation gives CASSAGRNFNYGYTF. The variable domain in full, with the rest retrieved from reference TRBV7-8 and TRBJ1-2, is GAGVSQSPRYKVAKRGQDVALRCDPISGHVSLFWYQQALGQGPEFLTYFQNEAQLDKSGLPSDRFFAERPEGSVSTLKIQRTQQEDSAVYLCASSAGRNFNYGYTFGSGTRLTVV.

The chain has TRBV28 and TRBJ2-2, with D perhaps matching TRBD1 (5 bases). This CDR3 is built from 15 residues. Germline V gene data show CDR1 as MDHEN and CDR2 as SYDVKM. Trimming removed 1 base at V and 6 bases at J, with 12 bases between. As DNA, the CDR3 is TGTGCCAGCAGTTTATTGGGCAGGGAAGCCGGGGAGCTGTTTTTT. It is translated as CASSLLGREAGELFF.

The genes are TRBV19 and TRBJ2-7; 8 nucleotides line up with TRBD1. After removal of 2 bases from V and 5 bases from J, the junction contained 8 bases not matched to a gene. Germline CDR1 LNHDA, CDR2 SQIVND (reference sequence). The CDR3 is 15 residues long. Written as DNA, the CDR3 is TGTGCCAGTAGTATAAGACAGGGGAGTATCCACGAGCAGTACTTC. It encodes CASSIRQGSIHEQYF.

The V call is TRBV11-2, the J call TRBJ1-2; D is uncertain. Germline CDR1 and CDR2: SGHAT and FQNNGV. This CDR3 is built from 13 residues. V shed 1 base and J shed 4 bases, with 7 bases lying between them. CDR3 region: CASSLGATYGYTF. The CDR3 nucleotides read TGTGCCAGCAGCTTAGGGGCGACCTATGGCTACACCTTC.

The chain is built from TRBV27 and TRBJ1-4; tentatively, D is TRBD1 (5 bases). The CDR3 contains 14 residues. V was cut by 4 bases and J by 0 bases, with 6 bases left in between. CDR1 and CDR2 from the germline V gene are MNHEY and SMNVEV (reference sequence). CDR3 sequence (DNA): TGTGCCAGCAGTTGGGGCCCAACTAATGAAAAACTGTTTTTT. Its protein product is CASSWGPTNEKLFF.

The V call is TRBV5-1, the J call TRBJ2-2; D is unclear. The CDR3 loop spans 14 amino acids. The V end lost 5 bases, the J end lost 2 bases, and 10 bases lay between the germline ends. Germline assignment: CDR1 SGHRS and CDR2 YFSETQ. CDR3 in DNA: TGCGCCAGCAGGTGGGCCTCCAACACCGGGGAGCTGTTTTTT. This codes for CASRWASNTGELFF. The full variable domain, its missing parts supplied by reference TRBV5-1 and TRBJ2-2, is KAGVTQTPRYLIKTRGQQVTLSCSPISGHRSVSWYQQTPGQGLQFLFEYFSETQRNKGNFPGRFSGRQFSNSRSEMNVSTLELGDSALYLCASRWASNTGELFFGEGSRLTVL.

The chain uses TRBV28 and TRBJ2-1; tentative D call: TRBD2 (6 bases). This CDR3 spans 14 amino acids. Germline V gene sequence: CDR1 MDHEN, CDR2 SYDVKM. Trimming stripped 6 bases from V and 7 bases from J, with 16 bases between. CDR3 sequence reads: CASSPTRRGNEQFF. DNA for the CDR3: TGTGCCAGCAGCCCAACCCGACGGGGGAATGAGCAGTTCTTC.

V and J are TRBV18 and TRBJ1-3; D remains ambiguous. This CDR3 has 17 amino acids. The V gene's germline CDR1 is KGHSH and CDR2 LQKENI. Trimming removed 3 bases from V and 0 bases from J, with 15 bases in between. In nucleotides, the CDR3 is TGTGCCAGCTCACCTTTAACCCCCCAAGGCTCTGGAAACACCATATATTTT. Translated, it gives CASSPLTPQGSGNTIYF.